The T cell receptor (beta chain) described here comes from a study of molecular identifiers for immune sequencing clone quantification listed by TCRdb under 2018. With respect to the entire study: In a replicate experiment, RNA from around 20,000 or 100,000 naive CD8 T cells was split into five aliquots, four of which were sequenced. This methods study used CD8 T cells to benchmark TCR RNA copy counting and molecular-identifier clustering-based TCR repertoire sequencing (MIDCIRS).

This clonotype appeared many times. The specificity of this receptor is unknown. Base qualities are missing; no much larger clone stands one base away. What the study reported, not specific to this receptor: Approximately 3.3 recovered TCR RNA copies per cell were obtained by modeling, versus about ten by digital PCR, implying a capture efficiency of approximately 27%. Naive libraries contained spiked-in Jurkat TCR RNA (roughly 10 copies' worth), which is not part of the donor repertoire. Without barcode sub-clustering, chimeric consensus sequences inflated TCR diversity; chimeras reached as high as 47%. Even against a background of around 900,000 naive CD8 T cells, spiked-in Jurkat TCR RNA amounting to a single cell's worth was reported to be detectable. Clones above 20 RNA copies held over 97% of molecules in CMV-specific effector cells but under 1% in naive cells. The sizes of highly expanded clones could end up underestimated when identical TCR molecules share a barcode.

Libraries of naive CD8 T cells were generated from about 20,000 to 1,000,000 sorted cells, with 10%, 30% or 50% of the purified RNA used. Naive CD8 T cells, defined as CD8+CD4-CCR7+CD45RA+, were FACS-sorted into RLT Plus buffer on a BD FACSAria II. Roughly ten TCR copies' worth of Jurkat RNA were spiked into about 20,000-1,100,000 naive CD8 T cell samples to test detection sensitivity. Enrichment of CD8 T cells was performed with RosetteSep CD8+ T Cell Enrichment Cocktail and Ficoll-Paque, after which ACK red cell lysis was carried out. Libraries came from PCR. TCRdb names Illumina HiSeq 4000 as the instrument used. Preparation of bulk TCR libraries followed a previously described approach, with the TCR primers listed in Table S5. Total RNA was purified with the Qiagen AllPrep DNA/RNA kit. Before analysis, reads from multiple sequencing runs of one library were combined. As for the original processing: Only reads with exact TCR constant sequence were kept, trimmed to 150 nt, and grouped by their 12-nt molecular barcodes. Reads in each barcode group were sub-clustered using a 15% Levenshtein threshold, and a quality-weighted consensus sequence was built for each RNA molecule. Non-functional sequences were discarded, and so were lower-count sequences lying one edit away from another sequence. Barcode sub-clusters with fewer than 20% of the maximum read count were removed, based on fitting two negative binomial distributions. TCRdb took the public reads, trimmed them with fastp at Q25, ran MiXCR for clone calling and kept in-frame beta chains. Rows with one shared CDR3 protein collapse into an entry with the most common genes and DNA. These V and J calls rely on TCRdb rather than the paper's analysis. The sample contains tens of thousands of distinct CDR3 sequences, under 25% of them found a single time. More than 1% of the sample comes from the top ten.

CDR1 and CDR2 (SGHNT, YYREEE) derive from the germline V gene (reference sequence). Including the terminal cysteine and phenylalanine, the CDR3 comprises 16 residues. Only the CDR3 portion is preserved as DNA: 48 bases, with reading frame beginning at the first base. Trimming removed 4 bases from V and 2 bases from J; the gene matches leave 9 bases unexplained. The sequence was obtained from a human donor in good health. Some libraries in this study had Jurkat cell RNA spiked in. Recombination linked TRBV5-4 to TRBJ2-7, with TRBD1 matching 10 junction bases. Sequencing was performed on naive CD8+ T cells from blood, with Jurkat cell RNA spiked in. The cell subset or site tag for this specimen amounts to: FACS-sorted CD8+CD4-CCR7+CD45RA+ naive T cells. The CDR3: CASSPRDRGIPYEQYF. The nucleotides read TGTGCCAGCAGCCCCAGGGACAGGGGTATTCCCTACGAGCAGTACTTC. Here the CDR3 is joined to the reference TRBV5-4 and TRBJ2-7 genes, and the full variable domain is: ETGVTQSPTHLIKTRGQQVTLRCSSQSGHNTVSWYQQALGQGPQFIFQYYREEENGRGNFPPRFSGLQFPNYSSELNVNALELDDSALYLCASSPRDRGIPYEQYFGPGTRLTVT.